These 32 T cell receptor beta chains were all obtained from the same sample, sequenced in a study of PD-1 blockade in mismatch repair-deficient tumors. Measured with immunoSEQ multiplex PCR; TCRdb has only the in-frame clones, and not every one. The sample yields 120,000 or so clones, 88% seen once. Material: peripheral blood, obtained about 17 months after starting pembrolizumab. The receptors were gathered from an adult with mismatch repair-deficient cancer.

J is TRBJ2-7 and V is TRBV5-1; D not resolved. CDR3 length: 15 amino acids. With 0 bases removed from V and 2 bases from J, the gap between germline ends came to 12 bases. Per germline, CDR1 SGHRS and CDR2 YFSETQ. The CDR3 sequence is CASSLGSVSAYEQYF. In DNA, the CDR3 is TGCGCCAGCAGCTTGGGAAGCGTCTCCGCCTACGAGCAGTACTTC.

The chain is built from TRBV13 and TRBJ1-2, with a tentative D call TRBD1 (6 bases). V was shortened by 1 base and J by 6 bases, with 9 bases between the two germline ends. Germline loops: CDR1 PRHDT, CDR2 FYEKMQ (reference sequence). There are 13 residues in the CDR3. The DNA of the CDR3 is TGTGCCAGCAGCTTAGCGACAGGCAATGGCTACACCTTC. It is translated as CASSLATGNGYTF. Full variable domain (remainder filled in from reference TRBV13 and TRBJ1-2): AAGVIQSPRHLIKEKRETATLKCYPIPRHDTVYWYQQGPGQDPQFLISFYEKMQSDKGSIPDRFSAQQFSDYHSELNMSSLELGDSALYFCASSLATGNGYTFGSGTRLTVV.

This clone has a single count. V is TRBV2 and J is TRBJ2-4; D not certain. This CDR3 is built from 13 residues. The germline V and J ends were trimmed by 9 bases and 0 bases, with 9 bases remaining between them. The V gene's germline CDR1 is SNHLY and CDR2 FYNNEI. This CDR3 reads CARGPTAKNIQYF. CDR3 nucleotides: TGTGCCAGGGGTCCCACAGCCAAAAACATTCAGTACTTC.

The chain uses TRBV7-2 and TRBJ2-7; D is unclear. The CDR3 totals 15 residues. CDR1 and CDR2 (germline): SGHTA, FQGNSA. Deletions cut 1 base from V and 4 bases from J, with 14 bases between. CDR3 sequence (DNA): TGTGCCAGCAGCTTAGGGCCGGGTGACCGTTACGAGCAGTACTTC. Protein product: CASSLGPGDRYEQYF.

CDR3 residues: CSVAASGSGATEQYF. The CDR3 nucleotides are TGCAGCGTTGCGGCTAGCGGGAGTGGGGCCACCGAGCAGTACTTC. The rearrangement uses TRBV29-1 and TRBJ2-7, with TRBD2 identical over 10 bases. CDR1 is SQVTM, CDR2 ANQGSEA, per germline. The trim removed 4 bases at V and 6 bases at J, leaving 12 bases unmatched. The CDR3 totals 15 residues.

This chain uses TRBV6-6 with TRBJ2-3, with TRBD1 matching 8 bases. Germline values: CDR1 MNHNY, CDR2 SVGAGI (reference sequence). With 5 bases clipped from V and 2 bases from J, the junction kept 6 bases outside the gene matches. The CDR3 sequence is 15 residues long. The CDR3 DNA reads TGTGCCAGCAGTGGTCGGGACAGGACCACAGATACGCAGTATTTT. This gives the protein CASSGRDRTTDTQYF.

CDR3 region: CAQRPEGDTQYF. The CDR3 bases are TGTGCCCAGCGTCCAGAGGGGGATACGCAGTATTTT. This chain connects TRBV7-9 to TRBJ2-3, with D perhaps being TRBD1 or TRBD2 (5 bases each). The CDR3 runs to 12 residues. Germline CDR1 SEHNR, CDR2 FQNEAQ (reference sequence). Between the trimmed V and J ends, which lost 11 bases and 6 bases, there was a span of 15 bases.

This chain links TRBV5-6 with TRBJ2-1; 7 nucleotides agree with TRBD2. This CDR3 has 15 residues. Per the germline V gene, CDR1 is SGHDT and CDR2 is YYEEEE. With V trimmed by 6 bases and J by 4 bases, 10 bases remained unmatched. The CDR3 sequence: CASTQEREPYNEQFF. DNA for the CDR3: TGTGCCAGCACCCAAGAGCGGGAACCTTACAATGAGCAGTTCTTC.

CDR3 sequence reads: CASGPGEREILNTGELFF. The CDR3 region has the DNA TGTGCTAGTGGTCCTGGGGAGCGGGAGATTTTGAACACCGGGGAGCTGTTTTTT. The chain carries TRBV12-5 and TRBJ2-2, with 8 nucleotides matching TRBD2. The germline V gene encodes CDR1 LGHNT and CDR2 FRNRAP. The CDR3 sequence is 18 residues long. Losses at the gene ends were 5 bases for V and 1 base for J; bases not matched to a gene: 12.

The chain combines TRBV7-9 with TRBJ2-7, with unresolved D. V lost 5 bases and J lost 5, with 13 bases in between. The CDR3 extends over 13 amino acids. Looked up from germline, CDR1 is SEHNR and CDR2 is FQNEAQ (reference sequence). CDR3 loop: CASSLMIGNEQYF. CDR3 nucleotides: TGTGCCAGCAGCCTAATGATCGGTAACGAGCAGTACTTC.

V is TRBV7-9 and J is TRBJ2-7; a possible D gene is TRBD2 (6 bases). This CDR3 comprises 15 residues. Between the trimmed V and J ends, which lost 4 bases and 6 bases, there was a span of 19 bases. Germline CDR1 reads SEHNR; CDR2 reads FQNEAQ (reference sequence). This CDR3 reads CASSSRELHLGEQYF. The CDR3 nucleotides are TGTGCCAGCAGCTCCCGGGAGCTCCATCTGGGCGAGCAGTACTTC.

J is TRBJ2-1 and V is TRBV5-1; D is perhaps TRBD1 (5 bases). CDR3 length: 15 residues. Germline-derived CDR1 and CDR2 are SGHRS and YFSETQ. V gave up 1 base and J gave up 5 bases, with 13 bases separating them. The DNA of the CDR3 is TGCGCCAGCAGCTTGCGTCAGGGTGGCGACAATGAGCAGTTCTTC. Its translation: CASSLRQGGDNEQFF. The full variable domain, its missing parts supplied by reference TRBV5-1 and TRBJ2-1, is KAGVTQTPRYLIKTRGQQVTLSCSPISGHRSVSWYQQTPGQGLQFLFEYFSETQRNKGNFPGRFSGRQFSNSRSEMNVSTLELGDSALYLCASSLRQGGDNEQFFGPGTRLTVL.

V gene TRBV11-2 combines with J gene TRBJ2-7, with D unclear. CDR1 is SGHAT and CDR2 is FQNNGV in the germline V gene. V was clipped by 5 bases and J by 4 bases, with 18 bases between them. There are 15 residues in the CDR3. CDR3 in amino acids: CASSPRPNNQYEQYF. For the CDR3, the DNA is TGTGCCAGCAGCCCGAGGCCCAACAATCAGTACGAGCAGTACTTC.

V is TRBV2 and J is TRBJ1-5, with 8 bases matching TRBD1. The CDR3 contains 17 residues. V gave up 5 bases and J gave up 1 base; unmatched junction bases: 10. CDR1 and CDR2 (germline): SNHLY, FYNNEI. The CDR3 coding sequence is TGTGCCAGCAGTTCGGGACAGGTTAAGAAGAGCAATCAGCCCCAGCATTTT. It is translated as CASSSGQVKKSNQPQHF.

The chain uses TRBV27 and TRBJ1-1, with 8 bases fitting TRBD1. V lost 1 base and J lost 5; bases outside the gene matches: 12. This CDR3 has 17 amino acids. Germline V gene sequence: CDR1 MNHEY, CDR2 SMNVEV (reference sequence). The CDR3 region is CASSLLSPQGVGTEAFF. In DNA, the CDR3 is TGTGCCAGCAGTTTATTGTCCCCACAGGGGGTAGGTACTGAAGCTTTCTTT.

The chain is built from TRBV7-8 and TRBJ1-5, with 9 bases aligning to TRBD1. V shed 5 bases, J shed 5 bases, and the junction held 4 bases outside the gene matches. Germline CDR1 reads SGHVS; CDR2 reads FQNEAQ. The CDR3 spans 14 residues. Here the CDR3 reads CASSLGQGYQPQHF. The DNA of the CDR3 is TGTGCCAGCAGCCTCGGACAGGGGTATCAGCCCCAGCATTTT. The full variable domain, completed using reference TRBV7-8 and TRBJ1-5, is GAGVSQSPRYKVAKRGQDVALRCDPISGHVSLFWYQQALGQGPEFLTYFQNEAQLDKSGLPSDRFFAERPEGSVSTLKIQRTQQEDSAVYLCASSLGQGYQPQHFGDGTRLSIL.

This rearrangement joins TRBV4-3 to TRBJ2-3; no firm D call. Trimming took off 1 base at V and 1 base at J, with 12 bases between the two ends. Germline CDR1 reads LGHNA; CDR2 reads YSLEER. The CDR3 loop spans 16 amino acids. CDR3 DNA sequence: TGCGCCAGCAGCCAAGGGGAAGGATTGGGCACAGATACGCAGTATTTT. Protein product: CASSQGEGLGTDTQYF.

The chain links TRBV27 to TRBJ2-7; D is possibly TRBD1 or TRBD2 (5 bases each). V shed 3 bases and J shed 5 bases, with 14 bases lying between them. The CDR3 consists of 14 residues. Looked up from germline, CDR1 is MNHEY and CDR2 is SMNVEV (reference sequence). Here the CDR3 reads CASSLGVLGDEQYF. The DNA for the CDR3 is TGTGCCAGCAGTTTGGGGGTGCTGGGGGACGAGCAGTACTTC.

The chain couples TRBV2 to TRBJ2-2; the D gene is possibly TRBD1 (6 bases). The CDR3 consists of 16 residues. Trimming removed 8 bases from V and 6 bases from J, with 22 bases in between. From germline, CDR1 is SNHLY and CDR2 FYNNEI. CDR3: CASDDQGQGYPGELFF. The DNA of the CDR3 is TGTGCCAGCGACGACCAGGGGCAGGGGTACCCCGGGGAGCTGTTTTTT.

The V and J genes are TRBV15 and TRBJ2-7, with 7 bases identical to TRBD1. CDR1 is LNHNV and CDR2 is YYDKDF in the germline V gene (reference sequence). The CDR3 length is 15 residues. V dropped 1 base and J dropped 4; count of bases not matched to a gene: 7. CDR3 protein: CATSRARDSFYEQYF. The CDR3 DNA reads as TGTGCCACCAGCAGAGCCCGGGACAGTTTTTACGAGCAGTACTTC.

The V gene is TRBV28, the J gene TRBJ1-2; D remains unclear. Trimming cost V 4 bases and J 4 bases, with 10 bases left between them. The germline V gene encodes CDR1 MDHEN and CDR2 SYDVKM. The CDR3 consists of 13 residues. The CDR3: CASSSTGIYGYTF. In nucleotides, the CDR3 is TGTGCCAGCAGTTCTACGGGGATCTATGGCTACACCTTC.

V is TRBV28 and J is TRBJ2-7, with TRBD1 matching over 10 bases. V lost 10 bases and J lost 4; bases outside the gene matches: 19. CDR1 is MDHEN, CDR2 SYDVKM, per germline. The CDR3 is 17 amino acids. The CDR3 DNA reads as TGTGCCACCCGGGAGGAGTCGGACAGGGGGTATAGGTACGAGCAGTACTTC. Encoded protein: CATREESDRGYRYEQYF.

The CDR3 DNA reads TGTGCCAGCAGCCCACGAGGGGGGGGAGCAAACAATGAGCAGTTCTTC. It encodes CASSPRGGGANNEQFF. V usage is TRBV7-9 and J usage is TRBJ2-1; D is possibly TRBD2 (7 bases). Per the germline V gene, CDR1 is SEHNR and CDR2 is FQNEAQ (reference sequence). The CDR3 has 16 amino acids. Trimming removed 5 bases from V and 5 bases from J, with 19 bases in between.

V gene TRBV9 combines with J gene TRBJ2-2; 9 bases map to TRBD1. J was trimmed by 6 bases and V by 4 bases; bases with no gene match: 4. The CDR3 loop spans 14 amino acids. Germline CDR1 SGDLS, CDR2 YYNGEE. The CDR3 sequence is CASSNRTGAGELFF. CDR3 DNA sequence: TGTGCCAGCAGCAACCGGACAGGGGCCGGGGAGCTGTTTTTT.

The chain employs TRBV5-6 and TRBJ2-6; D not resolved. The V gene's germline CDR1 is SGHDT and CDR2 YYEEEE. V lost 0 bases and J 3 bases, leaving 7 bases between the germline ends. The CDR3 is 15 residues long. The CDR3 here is CASSLVGFGANVLTF. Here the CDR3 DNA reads TGTGCCAGCAGCTTGGTAGGGTTTGGGGCCAACGTCCTGACTTTC.

The CDR3 protein is CASRPDWTDSGNTIYF. CDR3 DNA sequence: TGCGCCAGCAGACCAGACTGGACGGACTCTGGAAACACCATATATTTT. The V and J genes are TRBV5-1 and TRBJ1-3; D gene unclear. The CDR3 extends over 16 amino acids. Looked up from germline, CDR1 is SGHRS and CDR2 is YFSETQ. Trimming took 5 bases from V and 0 from J, leaving 15 bases between them.

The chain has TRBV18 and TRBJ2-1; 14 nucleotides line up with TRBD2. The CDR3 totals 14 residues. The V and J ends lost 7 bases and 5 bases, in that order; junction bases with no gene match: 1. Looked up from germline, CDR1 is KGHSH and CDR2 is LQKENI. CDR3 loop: CASLGLAGDNEQFF. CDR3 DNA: TGTGCCAGCTTGGGACTAGCGGGGGACAATGAGCAGTTCTTC.

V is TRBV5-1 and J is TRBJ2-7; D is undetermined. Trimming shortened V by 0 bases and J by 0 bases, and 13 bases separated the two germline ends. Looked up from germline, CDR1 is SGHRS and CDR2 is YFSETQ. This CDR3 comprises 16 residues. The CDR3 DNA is TGCGCCAGCAGCTTGGGATGGGGAATGCTCTCCTACGAGCAGTACTTC. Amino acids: CASSLGWGMLSYEQYF.

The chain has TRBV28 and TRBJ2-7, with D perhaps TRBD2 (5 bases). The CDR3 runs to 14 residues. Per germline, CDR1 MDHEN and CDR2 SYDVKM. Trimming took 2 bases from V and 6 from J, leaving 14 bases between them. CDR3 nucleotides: TGTGCCAGCAGTTTAGTGGCCGAGGGCCCCGAGCAGTACTTC. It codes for CASSLVAEGPEQYF. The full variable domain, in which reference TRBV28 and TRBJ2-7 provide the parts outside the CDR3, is DVKVTQSSRYLVKRTGEKVFLECVQDMDHENMFWYRQDPGLGLRLIYFSYDVKMKEKGDIPEGYSVSREKKERFSLILESASTNQTSMYLCASSLVAEGPEQYFGPGTRLTVT.

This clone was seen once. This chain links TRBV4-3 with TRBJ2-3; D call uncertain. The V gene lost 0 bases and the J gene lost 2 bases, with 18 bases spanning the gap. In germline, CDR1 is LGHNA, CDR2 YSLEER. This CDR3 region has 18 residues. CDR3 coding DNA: TGCGCCAGCAGCCAAGATAGAATAAGTGGATGGTACACAGATACGCAGTATTTT. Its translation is CASSQDRISGWYTDTQYF.

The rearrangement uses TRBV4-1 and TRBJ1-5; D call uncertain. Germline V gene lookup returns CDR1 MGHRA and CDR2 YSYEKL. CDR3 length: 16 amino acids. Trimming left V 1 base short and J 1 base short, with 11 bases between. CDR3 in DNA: TGCGCCAGCAGCCAAGTATCTGGGGAAAGCAATCAGCCCCAGCATTTT. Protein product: CASSQVSGESNQPQHF.

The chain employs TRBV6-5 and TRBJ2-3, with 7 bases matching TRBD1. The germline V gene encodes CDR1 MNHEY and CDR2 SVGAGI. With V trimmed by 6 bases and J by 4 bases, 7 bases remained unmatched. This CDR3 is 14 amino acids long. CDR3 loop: CASSLRGGSDTQYF. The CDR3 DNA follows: TGTGCCAGCAGCCTCCGAGGGGGCTCAGATACGCAGTATTTT.